These T cell receptor beta chains were read from a single sample in a study of brain T cells in children with intractable seizures. Repertoires were generated with immunoSEQ multiplex PCR, while TCRdb's copy carries only in-frame clones and drops some. Found here are tens of thousands of clones, about 96% of them singletons; the top ten hold 0.38%. Sequences were derived from peripheral blood, sampled at surgery. The origin of the receptors is a boy in the first two years of life with focal cortical dysplasia and intractable seizures. The CDR3 runs from the conserved cysteine through the conserved F or W. The order of the fields is clone size, V gene, J gene, D gene, CDR3 DNA, CDR3 protein. A D gene is named only where the DNA matches it firmly. Clone size, where shown, is once, few, many, or a class for clones that have expanded.

clone size: once; V gene: TRBV9; J gene: TRBJ1-5; D gene: TRBD1; CDR3 DNA: TGTGCCAGCAGTCCTAAAAAACAGGGGGCCCAGCATTTT; CDR3 protein: CASSPKKQGAQHF
clone size: .; V gene: TRBV2; J gene: TRBJ2-5; D gene: .; CDR3 DNA: TGTGCCACACGGGAGAGGGAGACCCAGTACTTC; CDR3 protein: CATRERETQYF
clone size: .; V gene: TRBV11-2; J gene: TRBJ2-7; D gene: TRBD2; CDR3 DNA: TGTGCCAGCAGCTTAGAGTTATGGACTAGCGAAGGCTACGAGCAGTACTTC; CDR3 protein: CASSLELWTSEGYEQYF
clone size: .; V gene: TRBV5-1; J gene: TRBJ2-5; D gene: .; CDR3 DNA: TGCGCCAGCAGCTTGGTTTCGGAGACCCAGTACTTC; CDR3 protein: CASSLVSETQYF
clone size: .; V gene: TRBV19; J gene: TRBJ1-1; D gene: .; CDR3 DNA: TGTGCCAGTAGTATAGGGCTGAGGAACACTGAAGCTTTCTTT; CDR3 protein: CASSIGLRNTEAFF
clone size: .; V gene: TRBV2; J gene: TRBJ2-2; D gene: .; CDR3 DNA: TGTGCCAGCGCTACCGACCTGGGGGGGAACACCGGGGAGCTGTTTTTT; CDR3 protein: CASATDLGGNTGELFF
clone size: .; V gene: TRBV18; J gene: TRBJ1-4; D gene: .; CDR3 DNA: TGTGCCAGCTCACCACTCCGGGGCCAGGGTAATGAAAAACTGTTTTTT; CDR3 protein: CASSPLRGQGNEKLFF
clone size: .; V gene: TRBV7-3; J gene: TRBJ1-6; D gene: TRBD1; CDR3 DNA: TGTGCCAGCAGCTCCCCGGACAGGGGATCATCACCCCTCCACTTT; CDR3 protein: CASSSPDRGSSPLHF
clone size: .; V gene: TRBV7-9; J gene: TRBJ1-2; D gene: .; CDR3 DNA: TGTGCCAGCAGCTCACCGAAAGAGGGTGGAGGTCCCGGTGGCTACACCTTC; CDR3 protein: CASSSPKEGGGPGGYTF
clone size: .; V gene: TRBV28; J gene: TRBJ2-7; D gene: .; CDR3 DNA: TGTGCCAGCAGACTCGACCTTTCATCTCACTACGAGCAGTACTTC; CDR3 protein: CASRLDLSSHYEQYF
clone size: .; V gene: TRBV19; J gene: TRBJ2-2; D gene: .; CDR3 DNA: TGTGCCAGTAGTATCTTTAGCGGGGAGCTGTTTTTT; CDR3 protein: CASSIFSGELFF
clone size: .; V gene: TRBV18; J gene: TRBJ2-3; D gene: TRBD2; CDR3 DNA: TGTGCCAGCTCACCAGGCCTAGCGGCTAGCACAGATACGCAGTATTTT; CDR3 protein: CASSPGLAASTDTQYF
clone size: .; V gene: TRBV27; J gene: TRBJ2-3; D gene: TRBD1; CDR3 DNA: TGTGCCAGCAGTTTATTAGGACAGGGGGCAGCAGATACGCAGTATTTT; CDR3 protein: CASSLLGQGAADTQYF
clone size: .; V gene: TRBV7-2; J gene: TRBJ2-7; D gene: .; CDR3 DNA: TGTGCCAGCAGCGTCGGGACAACCTACGAGCAGTACTTC; CDR3 protein: CASSVGTTYEQYF
clone size: .; V gene: TRBV5-5; J gene: TRBJ2-2; D gene: .; CDR3 DNA: TGTGCCAGCAGCTCCCCGGGACACCTCCTCACCGGGGAGCTGTTTTTT; CDR3 protein: CASSSPGHLLTGELFF
clone size: .; V gene: TRBV28; J gene: TRBJ2-7; D gene: .; CDR3 DNA: TGTGCCAGCAGTTTATCTCGCTCCGAGCAGTACTTC; CDR3 protein: CASSLSRSEQYF
clone size: .; V gene: TRBV10-3; J gene: TRBJ2-5; D gene: .; CDR3 DNA: TGTGCCATCAGTCCGGGGCTCGAAGAGACCCAGTACTTC; CDR3 protein: CAISPGLEETQYF
clone size: .; V gene: TRBV24-1; J gene: TRBJ2-1; D gene: .; CDR3 DNA: TGTGCCACCAGTCTCGGGACTCGCGATGAGCAGTTCTTC; CDR3 protein: CATSLGTRDEQFF
clone size: .; V gene: TRBV6-5; J gene: TRBJ2-4; D gene: .; CDR3 DNA: TGTGCCAGCAGTACTGCGCTAGCCAAAAACATTCAGTACTTC; CDR3 protein: CASSTALAKNIQYF
clone size: .; V gene: TRBV15; J gene: TRBJ1-3; D gene: .; CDR3 DNA: TGTGCCACCAGCAGTCCCTCCGGCTCTGGAAACACCATATATTTT; CDR3 protein: CATSSPSGSGNTIYF
clone size: once; V gene: TRBV7-9; J gene: TRBJ2-1; D gene: .; CDR3 DNA: TGTGCCAGCAGCTTAGGCGGGACCCCCTACAATGAGCAGTTCTTC; CDR3 protein: CASSLGGTPYNEQFF
clone size: .; V gene: TRBV7-2; J gene: TRBJ1-2; D gene: TRBD1; CDR3 DNA: TGTGCCAGCAGCTTCGGACCTGGACAGGCGGGCGGCTACACCTTC; CDR3 protein: CASSFGPGQAGGYTF
clone size: .; V gene: TRBV5-1; J gene: TRBJ1-6; D gene: .; CDR3 DNA: TGCGCCAGCAGCGAGGGGGGCTCACCCCTCCACTTT; CDR3 protein: CASSEGGSPLHF
clone size: once; V gene: TRBV5-4; J gene: TRBJ1-1; D gene: .; CDR3 DNA: TGTGCCAGCAGCTTGTTTGGGACTACTGAAGCTTTCTTT; CDR3 protein: CASSLFGTTEAFF
clone size: .; V gene: TRBV15; J gene: TRBJ2-7; D gene: TRBD1; CDR3 DNA: TGTGCCACTAGAGGGACAGGGGGCCGGTACGAGCAGTACTTC; CDR3 protein: CATRGTGGRYEQYF
clone size: once; V gene: TRBV6-5; J gene: TRBJ1-1; D gene: .; CDR3 DNA: TGTGCCAGCGGGACGGCAACAGGTGAAGCTTTCTTT; CDR3 protein: CASGTATGEAFF
clone size: .; V gene: TRBV27; J gene: TRBJ1-5; D gene: .; CDR3 DNA: TGTGCCAGCAGTCTCCGGACGCACAATCAGCCCCAGCATTTT; CDR3 protein: CASSLRTHNQPQHF
clone size: .; V gene: TRBV6-2/TRBV6-3; J gene: TRBJ1-2; D gene: .; CDR3 DNA: TGTGCCAGCAGTTCGACAGGACACTATGGCTACACCTTC; CDR3 protein: CASSSTGHYGYTF
clone size: .; V gene: TRBV6-8; J gene: TRBJ2-5; D gene: .; CDR3 DNA: TGTGCCAGCGGGCAGGGCGACCAGTACTTC; CDR3 protein: CASGQGDQYF
clone size: .; V gene: TRBV9; J gene: TRBJ1-6; D gene: .; CDR3 DNA: TGTGCCAGCAGCCCTCGACCGAATTCACCCCTCCACTTT; CDR3 protein: CASSPRPNSPLHF
clone size: .; V gene: TRBV7-6; J gene: TRBJ2-3; D gene: TRBD1; CDR3 DNA: TGTGCCAGCAGCTTACGAGTCCCGGGACAGGGTTCAGATACGCAGTATTTT; CDR3 protein: CASSLRVPGQGSDTQYF
clone size: .; V gene: TRBV4-1; J gene: TRBJ1-4; D gene: .; CDR3 DNA: TGCGCCAGCAGCCAAGATCCGGGACGCTCATCGGGGAAACTGTTTTTT; CDR3 protein: CASSQDPGRSSGKLFF
clone size: .; V gene: TRBV12-5; J gene: TRBJ2-7; D gene: .; CDR3 DNA: TGTGCTAGTGGTTCCCCCGACAGGCCGAGCTCCTACGAGCAGTACTTC; CDR3 protein: CASGSPDRPSSYEQYF
clone size: .; V gene: TRBV4-1; J gene: TRBJ2-1; D gene: TRBD2; CDR3 DNA: TGCGCCAGCAGCCAAGATTTCGCCGGGACTAGCGGGGTCGATGAGCAGTTCTTC; CDR3 protein: CASSQDFAGTSGVDEQFF
clone size: .; V gene: TRBV10-2; J gene: TRBJ2-7; D gene: TRBD2; CDR3 DNA: TGCGCCAGCATCCTGACTAGCGGGGGGGCCTACGAGCAGTACTTC; CDR3 protein: CASILTSGGAYEQYF